Listed below are T cell receptor beta chains from one sample, sequenced in a study of long-term antiretroviral therapy in people with HIV. Method: immunoSEQ multiplex PCR; TCRdb's copy keeps in-frame clones and lacks some. This sample yields some 45,000 clones, of which 86% are seen a single time; roughly 4.9% belongs to the top ten. Here the sequenced sample was unsorted PBMCs, taken 0.1 years before starting antiretroviral therapy. The origin of the receptors is a woman aged 50 to 60 with HIV. Both conserved end residues are part of each CDR3. Each record gives: clone size, J gene, V gene, D gene, CDR3 DNA, CDR3 protein. The D gene is left open where the match is weak. Only part of the rows carry a size: once, few, many, or a class if the clone is expanded.

abundance: .
j_gene: TRBJ2-7
v_gene: TRBV18
d_gene: .
CDR3nt: TGTGCCAGCTCACAGGGAATTAGTGGGTACGAGCAGTACTTC
CDR3aa: CASSQGISGYEQYF

abundance: .
j_gene: TRBJ2-7
v_gene: TRBV10-2
d_gene: TRBD1
CDR3nt: TGCGCCAGCCGGTCCGGGACAGGGCCCTACGAGCAGTACTTC
CDR3aa: CASRSGTGPYEQYF

abundance: .
j_gene: TRBJ1-3
v_gene: TRBV30
d_gene: .
CDR3nt: TGTGCCTGGCAGGGAAACACCATATATTTT
CDR3aa: CAWQGNTIYF

abundance: .
j_gene: TRBJ1-1
v_gene: TRBV19
d_gene: .
CDR3nt: TGTGCCAGTAGTAGAGCTTACACTGAAGCTTTCTTT
CDR3aa: CASSRAYTEAFF

abundance: once
j_gene: TRBJ1-1
v_gene: TRBV11-2
d_gene: .
CDR3nt: TGTGCCAGCAGTGCGAACCCACCGAACACTGAAGCTTTCTTT
CDR3aa: CASSANPPNTEAFF

abundance: .
j_gene: TRBJ1-1
v_gene: TRBV20-1
d_gene: TRBD1
CDR3nt: TGCAGTGCAGACAGGGCAGCTGAAGCTTTCTTT
CDR3aa: CSADRAAEAFF

abundance: once
j_gene: TRBJ1-1
v_gene: TRBV14
d_gene: .
CDR3nt: TGTGCCAGCAGCCAAAGGCGGACTGAAGCTTTCTTT
CDR3aa: CASSQRRTEAFF

abundance: .
j_gene: TRBJ2-2
v_gene: TRBV6-4
d_gene: TRBD1
CDR3nt: TGTGCCAGCAGTGACGGACAGGGTCACACCGGGGAGCTGTTTTTT
CDR3aa: CASSDGQGHTGELFF

abundance: .
j_gene: TRBJ1-2
v_gene: TRBV5-5
d_gene: TRBD1
CDR3nt: TGTGCCAGCAGCTTGGGACAGGGAAACTATGGCTACACCTTC
CDR3aa: CASSLGQGNYGYTF

abundance: .
j_gene: TRBJ1-6
v_gene: TRBV6-1
d_gene: TRBD1
CDR3nt: TGTGCCAGCAGTGAGGACAGGGGGGCACCCCTCCACTTT
CDR3aa: CASSEDRGAPLHF

abundance: .
j_gene: TRBJ1-2
v_gene: TRBV29-1
d_gene: TRBD1
CDR3nt: TGCAGCGTCCGACAGGGCGGGAACTATGGCTACACCTTC
CDR3aa: CSVRQGGNYGYTF

abundance: .
j_gene: TRBJ1-2
v_gene: TRBV9
d_gene: TRBD1
CDR3nt: TGTGCCAGCAGCCCAACGGACAGGGGCTATGGCTACACCTTC
CDR3aa: CASSPTDRGYGYTF

abundance: .
j_gene: TRBJ2-7
v_gene: TRBV9
d_gene: .
CDR3nt: TGTGCCAGCAGCCCCCAGGCAGGGGTCTCCTACGAGCAGTACTTC
CDR3aa: CASSPQAGVSYEQYF

abundance: .
j_gene: TRBJ1-1
v_gene: TRBV29-1
d_gene: .
CDR3nt: TGCAGCGTTGCCCTAAGGGGTAACACTGAAGCTTTCTTT
CDR3aa: CSVALRGNTEAFF

abundance: .
j_gene: TRBJ1-2
v_gene: TRBV18
d_gene: TRBD1
CDR3nt: TGTGCCAGCTCACCCCGACAGGGCGGTAACTATGGCTACACCTTC
CDR3aa: CASSPRQGGNYGYTF

abundance: .
j_gene: TRBJ1-1
v_gene: TRBV7-9
d_gene: .
CDR3nt: TGTGCCAGCAGCTATCTTAGCGGCAGCTTTGGGACTGAAGCTTTCTTT
CDR3aa: CASSYLSGSFGTEAFF

abundance: .
j_gene: TRBJ2-7
v_gene: TRBV7-9
d_gene: TRBD1
CDR3nt: TGTGCCAGCAGCCCTACTTTGGGGACAGGGGGCGCGCAGTACTTC
CDR3aa: CASSPTLGTGGAQYF

abundance: .
j_gene: TRBJ1-3
v_gene: TRBV5-1
d_gene: TRBD1
CDR3nt: TGCGCCAGCAGCTGGACAGGGTCTGGAAACACCATATATTTT
CDR3aa: CASSWTGSGNTIYF

abundance: .
j_gene: TRBJ1-2
v_gene: TRBV7-9
d_gene: .
CDR3nt: TGTGCCAGCAGCTTAGTTTCAGGGAGGGTAGCAACTGACTATGGCTACACCTTC
CDR3aa: CASSLVSGRVATDYGYTF

abundance: .
j_gene: TRBJ1-1
v_gene: TRBV30
d_gene: TRBD1
CDR3nt: TGTGCCTGGAGTGGGAGGAACAGGGGGCGGGTTGGCACTGAAGCTTTCTTT
CDR3aa: CAWSGRNRGRVGTEAFF

abundance: .
j_gene: TRBJ2-5
v_gene: TRBV5-6
d_gene: TRBD2
CDR3nt: TGTGCCAGCAGCGGGGGACTAGCGGGGGGAAAGACCCAGTACTTC
CDR3aa: CASSGGLAGGKTQYF

abundance: .
j_gene: TRBJ1-2
v_gene: TRBV7-3
d_gene: TRBD1
CDR3nt: TGTGCCAGCAGCACCGGGACAGGGGAGGGCTACACCTTC
CDR3aa: CASSTGTGEGYTF

abundance: .
j_gene: TRBJ1-1
v_gene: TRBV6-6
d_gene: .
CDR3nt: TGTGCCAGCACCTACGGGGAGACTGAAGCTTTCTTT
CDR3aa: CASTYGETEAFF

abundance: .
j_gene: TRBJ2-3
v_gene: TRBV12-5
d_gene: TRBD2
CDR3nt: TGTGCTAGTGGCCTCACTAGCGGGGCAGATACGCAGTATTTT
CDR3aa: CASGLTSGADTQYF

abundance: .
j_gene: TRBJ2-2
v_gene: TRBV9
d_gene: .
CDR3nt: TGTGCCAGCAGCGTAGACCCTCATGATCGTATGAGGAACACCGGGGAGCTGTTTTTT
CDR3aa: CASSVDPHDRMRNTGELFF

abundance: .
j_gene: TRBJ2-1
v_gene: TRBV29-1
d_gene: TRBD2
CDR3nt: TGCAGCGTTGAAGACTCGGGGGGGCGAAATGAGCAGTTCTTC
CDR3aa: CSVEDSGGRNEQFF

abundance: .
j_gene: TRBJ2-5
v_gene: TRBV7-9
d_gene: TRBD2
CDR3nt: TGTGCCAGCAGCCCCCAGCGGGGGAGTCCCCAAGAGACCCAGTACTTC
CDR3aa: CASSPQRGSPQETQYF

abundance: .
j_gene: TRBJ1-1
v_gene: TRBV5-4
d_gene: TRBD1
CDR3nt: TGTGCCAGCAGCCTCAGACAGGGTACCCACACTGAAGCTTTCTTT
CDR3aa: CASSLRQGTHTEAFF

abundance: .
j_gene: TRBJ2-2
v_gene: TRBV19
d_gene: TRBD1
CDR3nt: TGTGCCAGTAGTATCTGGGACAGCGGGGAGCTGTTTTTT
CDR3aa: CASSIWDSGELFF

abundance: .
j_gene: TRBJ1-1
v_gene: TRBV25-1
d_gene: TRBD1
CDR3nt: TGTGCCAGCGTGGGGGGTGACAGGGTTGGGACTGAAGCTTTCTTT
CDR3aa: CASVGGDRVGTEAFF

abundance: .
j_gene: TRBJ1-2
v_gene: TRBV30
d_gene: TRBD1
CDR3nt: TGTGCCTGGAGATCCGAGGGGACAGGGTTCTATGGCTACACCTTC
CDR3aa: CAWRSEGTGFYGYTF

abundance: .
j_gene: TRBJ2-2
v_gene: TRBV11-3
d_gene: .
CDR3nt: TGTGCCAGCAGCGGGTCGGGACCCCAGGGCACCGGGGAGCTGTTTTTT
CDR3aa: CASSGSGPQGTGELFF

abundance: .
j_gene: TRBJ2-5
v_gene: TRBV7-8
d_gene: .
CDR3nt: TGTGCCAGCAGCTTAGCTCCATCCAAAGAGACCCAGTACTTC
CDR3aa: CASSLAPSKETQYF

abundance: .
j_gene: TRBJ1-5
v_gene: TRBV5-6
d_gene: TRBD1
CDR3nt: TGTGCCAGCAGCTCTACAGGGGTGAATCAGCCCCAGCATTTT
CDR3aa: CASSSTGVNQPQHF

abundance: .
j_gene: TRBJ1-1
v_gene: TRBV7-2
d_gene: .
CDR3nt: TGTGCCAGCAGCCACAGGAGGGAGCGAGCTTTCTTT
CDR3aa: CASSHRRERAFF

abundance: .
j_gene: TRBJ2-5
v_gene: TRBV5-1
d_gene: .
CDR3nt: TGCGCCAGCGGGCGGGGGCGAACCCAAGAGACCCAGTACTTC
CDR3aa: CASGRGRTQETQYF

abundance: .
j_gene: TRBJ1-3
v_gene: TRBV29-1
d_gene: .
CDR3nt: TGCAGCGTCGAAGGGGGATCTGGAAACACCATATATTTT
CDR3aa: CSVEGGSGNTIYF

abundance: .
j_gene: TRBJ1-3
v_gene: TRBV4-3
d_gene: TRBD1
CDR3nt: TGCGCCAGCAGCCCCGGGACAGGGGCTGGAAACACCATATATTTT
CDR3aa: CASSPGTGAGNTIYF

abundance: .
j_gene: TRBJ1-1
v_gene: TRBV25-1
d_gene: .
CDR3nt: TGTGCCAGCAACTCAGGGGTGGAAGCTTTCTTT
CDR3aa: CASNSGVEAFF

abundance: .
j_gene: TRBJ2-1
v_gene: TRBV7-6
d_gene: .
CDR3nt: TGTGCCAGCAGCTTCAGTTCCTGGGGATCCTACAATGAGCAGTTCTTC
CDR3aa: CASSFSSWGSYNEQFF

abundance: .
j_gene: TRBJ2-3
v_gene: TRBV5-1
d_gene: .
CDR3nt: TGCGCCAGCAGCTTGGCCCAGACGCGCGATACGCAGTATTTT
CDR3aa: CASSLAQTRDTQYF

abundance: .
j_gene: TRBJ1-5
v_gene: TRBV7-6
d_gene: .
CDR3nt: TGTGCCAGCAGCTTACAGGATAGCAATCAGCCCCAGCATTTT
CDR3aa: CASSLQDSNQPQHF

abundance: .
j_gene: TRBJ2-7
v_gene: TRBV10-1
d_gene: TRBD1
CDR3nt: TGCGCCAGTGGACAGGGGTTCGGCAACGAGCAGTACTTC
CDR3aa: CASGQGFGNEQYF

abundance: .
j_gene: TRBJ1-2
v_gene: TRBV2
d_gene: TRBD1
CDR3nt: TGTGCCAGCAGGCCGGGACAGACCCAACAGTACTATGGCTACACCTTC
CDR3aa: CASRPGQTQQYYGYTF

abundance: .
j_gene: TRBJ2-7
v_gene: TRBV7-9
d_gene: .
CDR3nt: TGTGCCAGCAGCGTCGGGACTGTGGCCTACGAGCAGTACTTC
CDR3aa: CASSVGTVAYEQYF

abundance: .
j_gene: TRBJ1-3
v_gene: TRBV5-6
d_gene: .
CDR3nt: TGTGCCAGCAGCTTACGCCCGCCCGCTACAGGGAGAGCTGGAAACACCATATATTTT
CDR3aa: CASSLRPPATGRAGNTIYF

abundance: .
j_gene: TRBJ1-1
v_gene: TRBV7-3
d_gene: TRBD1
CDR3nt: TGTGCCAGCAGCCCAGGGACAGGGGACACTGAAGCTTTCTTT
CDR3aa: CASSPGTGDTEAFF

abundance: .
j_gene: TRBJ1-4
v_gene: TRBV29-1
d_gene: .
CDR3nt: TGCAGCGTCCAAGACGGTGAAAAACTGTTTTTT
CDR3aa: CSVQDGEKLFF

abundance: .
j_gene: TRBJ1-4
v_gene: TRBV15
d_gene: .
CDR3nt: TGTGCCACCAGCAGAGAAAGGGACTACAGGGAAAAACTGTTTTTT
CDR3aa: CATSRERDYREKLFF